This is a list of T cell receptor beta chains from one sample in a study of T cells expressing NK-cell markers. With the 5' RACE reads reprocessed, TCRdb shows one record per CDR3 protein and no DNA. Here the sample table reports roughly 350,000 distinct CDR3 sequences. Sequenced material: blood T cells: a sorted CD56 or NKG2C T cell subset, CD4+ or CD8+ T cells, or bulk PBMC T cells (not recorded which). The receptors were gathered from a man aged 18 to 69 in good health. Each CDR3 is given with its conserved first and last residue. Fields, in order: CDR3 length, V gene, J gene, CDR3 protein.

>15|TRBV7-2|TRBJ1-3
CASSPQTASGNTIYF
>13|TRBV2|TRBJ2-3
CASRTDFTDTQYF
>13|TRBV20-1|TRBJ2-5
CSARDVLSETQYF
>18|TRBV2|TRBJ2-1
CASREKGLAGGVYNEQFF
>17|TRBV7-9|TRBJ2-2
CASSSSLAGEFTGELFF
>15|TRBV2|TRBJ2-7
CASSGSGGPPYEQYF
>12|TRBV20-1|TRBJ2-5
CSAQQRPETQYF
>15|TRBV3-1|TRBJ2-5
CASRNSGGSQETQYF
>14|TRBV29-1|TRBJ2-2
CSVKNRESAGELFF
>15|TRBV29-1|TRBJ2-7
CSVLSRGQGSYEQYF
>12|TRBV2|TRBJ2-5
CASSVRTGSEYF
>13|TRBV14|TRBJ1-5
CASTGQFNQPQHF
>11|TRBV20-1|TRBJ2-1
CSASNQDEQFF
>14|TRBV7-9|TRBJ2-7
CASSSGTGTYEQYF
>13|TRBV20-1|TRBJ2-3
CSARVMVTDTQYF
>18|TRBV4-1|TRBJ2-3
CASSQEGLGLPFTDTQYF
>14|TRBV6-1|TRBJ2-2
CASKGGLYTGELFF